This T cell receptor (beta chain) appears in the sequencing data of a study of blood T cell repertoires in COVID-19. Whole-study context: Acute-phase and convalescent COVID-19 samples originated in the United States, Italy and Spain. The analysed material was cDNA or gDNA that came from T cells, B-cell-depleted T cells, or PBMCs.

Germline assignment: CDR1 SGDLS and CDR2 YYNGEE. CDR3 length equals 15 residues. V shed 6 bases and J 2 bases; nucleotides not matched to a gene: 6. Original data processing: The assay estimated nucleated cells by amplifying reference gene primers. Sequenced by immunoSEQ multiplex PCR; TCRdb stores in-frame clones only, minus some. V and J calls and clone size are given by that table; D and trimming were obtained from the DNA. The sample includes tens of thousands of clones, roughly 80% of them seen just once. Source material: peripheral blood. The TCR sequence derives from a woman of 80 years or more with acute or convalescent COVID-19. V usage is TRBV9 and J usage is TRBJ2-3, with 10 bases that match TRBD2. The CDR3 region is CASTTSGFYTDTQYF. CDR3 sequence (DNA): TGTGCCAGCACGACTAGCGGGTTCTACACAGATACGCAGTATTTT.